Listed here are 21 T cell receptor beta chains from one sample, sequenced in a study of blood T cells in healthy people across ages (dated by TCRdb to 2014 to 2015). Library generation was performed with 5' RACE. This sample was sequenced with an Illumina HiSeq 2500. A second PCR of roughly 6 to 12 cycles was run with a J-beta primer mix and a sample-barcoded 5' primer. Using fastp at Q25 and MiXCR, TCRdb reprocessed the public reads and kept productive beta chains. Entries are consolidated by CDR3 protein sequence, retaining the most common genes and DNA. Present in this sample are 870,000 or so distinct CDR3 sequences, more than 25% of which were seen just once. Clones ranked in the top ten supply 17% of the sample. What was sequenced was blood. The receptors were gathered from a woman aged 80 or older in good health.

This clonotype has just a few counts. The CDR3 loop is CASSPLQFALNTEAFF. The CDR3 nucleotides are TGCGCCAGCAGCCCCCTGCAATTTGCCCTGAACACTGAAGCTTTCTTT. This chain uses TRBV5-1 with TRBJ1-1; D unclear. V dropped 4 bases and J dropped 0 bases, with 16 bases sitting between them. Looked up from germline, CDR1 is SGHRS and CDR2 is YFSETQ. The CDR3 runs 16 residues.

This chain uses TRBV5-5 with TRBJ1-5, with 10 bases identical to TRBD1. The junction had 4 bases not matched to a gene; V was cut back by 0 bases and J by 1 base. The CDR3 is 17 residues long. Germline assignment: CDR1 SGHKS and CDR2 YYEKEE (reference sequence). The CDR3 here is CASSLDDRGLSNQPQHF. The DNA for the CDR3 is TGTGCCAGCAGCTTGGATGACAGGGGGCTGAGCAATCAGCCCCAGCATTTT.

In its sample, this clonotype was seen a few times. This rearrangement joins TRBV30 to TRBJ1-2, with a weak D call TRBD1 (6 bases). CDR1 is GTSNPN, CDR2 SVGIG, per germline (reference sequence). The V end lost 0 bases, the J end lost 7 bases, and 9 bases lay between the germline ends. The CDR3 is made up of 12 amino acids. CDR3 residues: CAWSVGGGGYTF. The CDR3 DNA is TGTGCCTGGAGTGTAGGGGGGGGTGGCTACACCTTC.

This clonotype has a handful of counts. The gene calls are TRBV2 and TRBJ2-3; 8 bases match TRBD2. The V segment lost 4 bases and the J segment 1 base; nucleotides outside the gene matches: 4. The germline CDR1 and CDR2 sequences are SNHLY and FYNNEI. The CDR3 totals 15 residues. The CDR3 protein is CASSGPAGGTDTQYF. CDR3 sequence (DNA): TGTGCCAGCAGTGGGCCAGCGGGGGGCACAGATACGCAGTATTTT.

This clonotype occurred many times. The J gene is TRBJ2-5, the V gene TRBV2, with 11 bases fitting TRBD2. The length of the CDR3 is 15 residues. Looked up from germline, CDR1 is SNHLY and CDR2 is FYNNEI. Unmatched junction bases numbered 9, after V lost 10 bases and J lost 2 bases. CDR3 in DNA: TGTGCCACCCTCCGGGCTAGCGGGAGGCAAGAGACCCAGTACTTC. Amino acid sequence: CATLRASGRQETQYF. Full variable domain (missing parts from reference TRBV2 and TRBJ2-5): EPEVTQTPSHQVTQMGQEVILRCVPISNHLYFYWYRQILGQKVEFLVSFYNNEISEKSEIFDDQFSVERPDGSNFTLKIRSTKLEDSAMYFCATLRASGRQETQYFGPGTRLLVL.

This sequence joins TRBV2 and TRBJ1-4; D remains ambiguous. CDR3 size: 14 residues. Between the trimmed V and J ends, which lost 5 bases and 0 bases, there was a span of 7 bases. Germline V gene data show CDR1 as SNHLY and CDR2 as FYNNEI. DNA of the CDR3: TGTGCCAGCAGTACCGGTGCAACTAATGAAAAACTGTTTTTT. It yields the protein CASSTGATNEKLFF.

J is TRBJ2-3 and V is TRBV12-3 or TRBV12-4; 10 positions match TRBD1. The CDR3 is 15 amino acids. V dropped 5 bases and J dropped 2; count of bases not matched to a gene: 4. This CDR3 reads CASSRQGAITDTQYF. In DNA, the CDR3 is TGTGCCAGCAGTCGACAGGGGGCCATCACAGATACGCAGTATTTT.

This clonotype has only one observation. Because it lacks the conserved phenylalanine or tryptophan at the end, this CDR3 is likely a read error. The chain combines TRBV7-2 with TRBJ2-3; possible D gene TRBD2, 6 bases. Germline lookup yields CDR1 SGHTA and CDR2 FQGNSA. The CDR3 sequence is 16 residues long. V lost 0 bases and J 4 bases, leaving 14 bases between the germline ends. CDR3 sequence reads: CASSLALGLAPDTQYY. CDR3 DNA sequence: TGTGCCAGCAGCTTAGCATTAGGGCTAGCGCCAGATACGCAGTATTAT.

A note on this clonotype: A clone one base away is much larger, so this may be a read error. V usage is TRBV24-1 and J usage is TRBJ2-3; 8 bases agree with TRBD1. Germline V CDR1 and CDR2: KGHDR, SFDVKD. This CDR3 spans 15 amino acids. DNA for the CDR3: TGTGCCACCAGTAACCTCGGGACAGGCGGAGATATGCAGTATTTT. It is translated as CATSNLGTGGDMQYF.

V is TRBV6-5 and J is TRBJ2-7; TRBD1 agrees at 9 bases. This CDR3 is built from 14 residues. Unmatched junction bases numbered 6, after V lost 4 bases and J lost 5 bases. Germline V gene lookup returns CDR1 MNHEY and CDR2 SVGAGI. The CDR3 is CASSSGTGLHEQYF. The CDR3 nucleotides read TGTGCCAGCAGTTCCGGGACAGGGTTACACGAGCAGTACTTC.

About this clonotype itself: An end of the junction differs from the germline gene, which may be a read error. The chain recombines TRBV18 with TRBJ1-4, with D perhaps matching TRBD1 (5 bases). Looked up from germline, CDR1 is KGHSH and CDR2 is LQKENI. This CDR3 spans 13 amino acids. CDR3 residues: CASSTGTNERLFF. In DNA, the CDR3 is TGTGCCAGCTCGACCGGGACTAATGAAAGACTGTTTTTT. The variable domain in full, with the rest retrieved from reference TRBV18 and TRBJ1-4, is NAGVMQNPRHLVRRRGQEARLRCSPMKGHSHVYWYRQLPEEGLKFMVYLQKENIIDESGMPKERFSAEFPKEGPSILRIQQVVRGDSAAYFCASSTGTNERLFFGSGTQLSVL.

The table lists this clonotype with a few counts. The chain carries TRBV19 and TRBJ2-1; D is ambiguous. CDR1 and CDR2 from the germline V gene are LNHDA and SQIVND (reference sequence). V shed 4 bases and J shed 13 bases, with 17 bases lying between them. The CDR3 has 13 residues. CDR3 residues: CASSSQLQETQFF. The CDR3 nucleotides read TGTGCCAGTAGTAGTCAGTTACAAGAGACCCAGTTCTTC.

This clonotype was detected ten times or more. The chain recombines TRBV12-3 or TRBV12-4 with TRBJ2-5, with D maybe TRBD1 (5 bases). The ends were cut back, 4 bases at V and 4 bases at J, with 16 bases in the middle. The CDR3 covers 15 residues. CDR3 amino acids: CASSSARTQIETQYF. Written as DNA, the CDR3 is TGTGCCAGCAGTTCAGCCCGGACACAGATAGAGACCCAGTACTTC.

This clonotype was detected ten times or more. This chain links TRBV28 with TRBJ1-1, with a tentative D call TRBD1 (5 bases). In germline, CDR1 is MDHEN, CDR2 SYDVKM. Trimming removed 3 bases at V and 7 bases at J, with 15 bases between. This CDR3 contains 14 residues. CDR3 amino acids: CASSLEGVNDEAFF. CDR3 sequence (DNA): TGTGCCAGCAGTTTGGAAGGGGTGAATGATGAAGCTTTCTTT.

This clonotype occurred many times. The gene calls are TRBV7-2 and TRBJ2-5; D perhaps matches TRBD1 (8 bases). Germline assignment: CDR1 SGHTA and CDR2 FQGNSA. The CDR3 runs 15 residues. V dropped 5 bases and J dropped 4 bases, with 17 bases sitting between them. CDR3 DNA: TGTGCCAGCAGCATTCCTACAGGGGGGGGAGAGACCCAGTACTTC. This sequence encodes CASSIPTGGGETQYF.

This clonotype was observed once. V gene TRBV7-2 combines with J gene TRBJ2-4; 12 bases are a match to TRBD2. The J call may be faulty, since TRBJ2-7 better matches the DNA end. Germline lookup yields CDR1 SGHTA and CDR2 FQGNSA. This CDR3 is built from 15 residues. DNA for the CDR3: TGTGCCAGCAGCCCAGGACTAGCGGGAATCTACGAGCAGTACTTC. Amino acids: CASSPGLAGIYEQYF.

Ten or more counts support this clonotype. The V and J genes are TRBV18 and TRBJ2-1; D call uncertain. The V gene lost 0 bases and the J gene lost 6 bases, with 6 bases spanning the gap. CDR3 size: 13 residues. Looked up from germline, CDR1 is KGHSH and CDR2 is LQKENI. The CDR3 here is CASSPPSINEQFF. CDR3 nucleotide sequence: TGTGCCAGCTCACCACCGTCCATCAATGAGCAGTTCTTC.

This chain connects TRBV10-3 to TRBJ1-2; D not certain. Trimming pared 2 bases from V and 2 bases from J, leaving 18 bases between. Germline values: CDR1 ENHRY, CDR2 SYGVKD. CDR3 length: 17 amino acids. This chain's CDR3 is CAISEDNPPRWNYGYTF. The DNA for the CDR3 is TGTGCCATCAGTGAGGACAACCCGCCTCGGTGGAACTATGGCTACACCTTC.

This clonotype was seen only once. A much larger clone is a single base away; this may be a read error. This rearrangement joins TRBV4-3 to TRBJ1-1; perhaps TRBD1 as D (5 bases). V lost 1 base and J lost 4, with 19 bases in between. Germline values: CDR1 LGHNA, CDR2 YSLEER. The CDR3 has 17 amino acids. The CDR3 DNA reads TGCGCCAGCAGCCAAGGGATGGGGCGTGGAGCAGGCACTGAAGCTTTCTTT. This translates into CASSQGMGRGAGTEAFF.

A few counts support this clonotype. The J gene is TRBJ2-3, the V gene TRBV5-1; 9 nucleotides align to TRBD1. The germline CDR1 and CDR2 sequences are SGHRS and YFSETQ. The CDR3 is 15 amino acids. V lost 4 bases to trimming and J lost 0 bases; unmatched junction nucleotides: 3. The CDR3 loop is CASSRTGDSTDTQYF. CDR3 coding DNA: TGCGCCAGCAGCAGGACAGGGGATAGCACAGATACGCAGTATTTT.

V usage is TRBV18 and J usage is TRBJ2-1, with D possibly being TRBD1 (5 bases). CDR1 is KGHSH, CDR2 LQKENI, per germline. The ends were cut back, 5 bases at V and 7 bases at J, with 18 bases in the middle. The CDR3 is 15 residues long. The CDR3 is CASSLQASSGNEQFF. The CDR3, as DNA: TGTGCCAGCTCATTGCAGGCCTCCTCAGGGAATGAGCAGTTCTTC.